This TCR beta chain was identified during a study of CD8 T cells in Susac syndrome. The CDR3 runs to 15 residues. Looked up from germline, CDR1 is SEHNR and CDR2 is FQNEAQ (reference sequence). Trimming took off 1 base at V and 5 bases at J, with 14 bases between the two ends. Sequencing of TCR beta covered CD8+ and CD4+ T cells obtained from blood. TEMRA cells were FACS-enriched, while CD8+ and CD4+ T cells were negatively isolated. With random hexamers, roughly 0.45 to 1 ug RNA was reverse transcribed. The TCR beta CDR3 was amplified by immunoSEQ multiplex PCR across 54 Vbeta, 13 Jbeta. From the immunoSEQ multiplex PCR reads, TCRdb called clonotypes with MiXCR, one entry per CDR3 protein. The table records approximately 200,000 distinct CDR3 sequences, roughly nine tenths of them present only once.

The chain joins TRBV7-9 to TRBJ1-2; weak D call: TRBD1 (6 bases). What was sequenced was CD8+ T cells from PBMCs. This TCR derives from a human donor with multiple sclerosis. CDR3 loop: CASSLVGGTQYGYTF. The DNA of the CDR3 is TGTGCCAGCAGCTTAGTTGGGGGCACCCAATATGGCTACACCTTC.